The present T cell receptor (beta chain) was sequenced within a study of shared clonotypes between healthy human individuals. Per germline, CDR1 SNHLY and CDR2 FYNNEI. The CDR3 is 16 residues long. Trimming pared 3 bases from V and 0 bases from J, leaving 11 bases between. A single count supports this clone. Clones were sequenced by immunoSEQ multiplex PCR, and TCRdb holds only the in-frame ones, with some missing. The table lists about 1 million clones, about 80% of them singletons. The sample consisted of memory CD4+ T cells sorted from blood. Subset: CD45RA-negative fraction. The TCR comes from a man between 18 and 35 years old in good health. V usage is TRBV2 and J usage is TRBJ2-2; D is undetermined. CDR3 region: CASSETAVTNTGELFF. CDR3 sequence (DNA): TGTGCCAGCAGTGAGACCGCCGTTACGAACACCGGGGAGCTGTTTTTT.